This T cell receptor beta chain was obtained from a study of T cells in Graves' hyperthyroidism and ophthalmopathy. This clonotype appeared many times. Antigen: not known. Study results and caveats: The model's output predicted ophthalmopathy at a median of roughly seven months prior to onset.

TCR beta CDR3 sequences were amplified from RNA transcripts. With the HTBI primer set, the TCR CDR3 went through a first round of RT-PCR. TCRdb reprocessed the multiplex PCR reads with MiXCR, giving one entry per CDR3 protein. The sample comprises about 360,000 distinct CDR3 sequences, roughly 25% of which are singletons, and about 73% rests with the top ten. If no ophthalmopathy progression occurred within 18 months, Graves' hyperthyroidism was stable. Lactation, pregnancy, other autoimmune disease or uncontrolled infection led to exclusion of patients. The CDR3 length is 15 residues. Trimming removed 2 bases from V and 7 bases from J, with 16 bases in between. The germline gives CDR1 LGHDT, CDR2 YNNKEL (reference sequence).

The TCR comes from a man aged 50 to 59 with Graves' hyperthyroidism. The sample consisted of blood. This chain connects TRBV3-1 to TRBJ2-3; D uncertain. CDR3 loop: CASSQRRAQLNTQYF. Written as DNA, the CDR3 is TGTGCCAGCAGCCAACGACGGGCCCAATTGAATACGCAGTATTTT.